This T cell receptor (beta chain) was documented in a study of early T cells in non-severe SARS-CoV-2 infection. General study points: Missing private and CD4 specificities, VDJdb matching favored anti-spike CD8 responses.

TCRdb processed the 5' RACE reads anew with MiXCR; each CDR3 protein has one entry. The sample yields about 60,000 distinct CDR3 sequences, approximately 9.3% seen once. Worth noting for this clonotype: The antigen is not known. It may be a read error: a sequence one base away is much more abundant.

Germline V gives CDR1 SGHKS, CDR2 YYEKEE (reference sequence). CDR3 length: 16 amino acids. The material sequenced was whole blood. The gene calls are TRBV5-5 and TRBJ2-7; 10 bases are a match to TRBD1. The TCR originated in an adult who was a healthcare worker with PCR-confirmed SARS-CoV-2 infection or an uninfected control (not recorded which). CDR3 sequence reads: CASSDEGTGASYERYF. The CDR3 region has the DNA TGTGCCAGCAGCGACGAAGGGACAGGGGCCTCCTACGAGCGGTACTTC.